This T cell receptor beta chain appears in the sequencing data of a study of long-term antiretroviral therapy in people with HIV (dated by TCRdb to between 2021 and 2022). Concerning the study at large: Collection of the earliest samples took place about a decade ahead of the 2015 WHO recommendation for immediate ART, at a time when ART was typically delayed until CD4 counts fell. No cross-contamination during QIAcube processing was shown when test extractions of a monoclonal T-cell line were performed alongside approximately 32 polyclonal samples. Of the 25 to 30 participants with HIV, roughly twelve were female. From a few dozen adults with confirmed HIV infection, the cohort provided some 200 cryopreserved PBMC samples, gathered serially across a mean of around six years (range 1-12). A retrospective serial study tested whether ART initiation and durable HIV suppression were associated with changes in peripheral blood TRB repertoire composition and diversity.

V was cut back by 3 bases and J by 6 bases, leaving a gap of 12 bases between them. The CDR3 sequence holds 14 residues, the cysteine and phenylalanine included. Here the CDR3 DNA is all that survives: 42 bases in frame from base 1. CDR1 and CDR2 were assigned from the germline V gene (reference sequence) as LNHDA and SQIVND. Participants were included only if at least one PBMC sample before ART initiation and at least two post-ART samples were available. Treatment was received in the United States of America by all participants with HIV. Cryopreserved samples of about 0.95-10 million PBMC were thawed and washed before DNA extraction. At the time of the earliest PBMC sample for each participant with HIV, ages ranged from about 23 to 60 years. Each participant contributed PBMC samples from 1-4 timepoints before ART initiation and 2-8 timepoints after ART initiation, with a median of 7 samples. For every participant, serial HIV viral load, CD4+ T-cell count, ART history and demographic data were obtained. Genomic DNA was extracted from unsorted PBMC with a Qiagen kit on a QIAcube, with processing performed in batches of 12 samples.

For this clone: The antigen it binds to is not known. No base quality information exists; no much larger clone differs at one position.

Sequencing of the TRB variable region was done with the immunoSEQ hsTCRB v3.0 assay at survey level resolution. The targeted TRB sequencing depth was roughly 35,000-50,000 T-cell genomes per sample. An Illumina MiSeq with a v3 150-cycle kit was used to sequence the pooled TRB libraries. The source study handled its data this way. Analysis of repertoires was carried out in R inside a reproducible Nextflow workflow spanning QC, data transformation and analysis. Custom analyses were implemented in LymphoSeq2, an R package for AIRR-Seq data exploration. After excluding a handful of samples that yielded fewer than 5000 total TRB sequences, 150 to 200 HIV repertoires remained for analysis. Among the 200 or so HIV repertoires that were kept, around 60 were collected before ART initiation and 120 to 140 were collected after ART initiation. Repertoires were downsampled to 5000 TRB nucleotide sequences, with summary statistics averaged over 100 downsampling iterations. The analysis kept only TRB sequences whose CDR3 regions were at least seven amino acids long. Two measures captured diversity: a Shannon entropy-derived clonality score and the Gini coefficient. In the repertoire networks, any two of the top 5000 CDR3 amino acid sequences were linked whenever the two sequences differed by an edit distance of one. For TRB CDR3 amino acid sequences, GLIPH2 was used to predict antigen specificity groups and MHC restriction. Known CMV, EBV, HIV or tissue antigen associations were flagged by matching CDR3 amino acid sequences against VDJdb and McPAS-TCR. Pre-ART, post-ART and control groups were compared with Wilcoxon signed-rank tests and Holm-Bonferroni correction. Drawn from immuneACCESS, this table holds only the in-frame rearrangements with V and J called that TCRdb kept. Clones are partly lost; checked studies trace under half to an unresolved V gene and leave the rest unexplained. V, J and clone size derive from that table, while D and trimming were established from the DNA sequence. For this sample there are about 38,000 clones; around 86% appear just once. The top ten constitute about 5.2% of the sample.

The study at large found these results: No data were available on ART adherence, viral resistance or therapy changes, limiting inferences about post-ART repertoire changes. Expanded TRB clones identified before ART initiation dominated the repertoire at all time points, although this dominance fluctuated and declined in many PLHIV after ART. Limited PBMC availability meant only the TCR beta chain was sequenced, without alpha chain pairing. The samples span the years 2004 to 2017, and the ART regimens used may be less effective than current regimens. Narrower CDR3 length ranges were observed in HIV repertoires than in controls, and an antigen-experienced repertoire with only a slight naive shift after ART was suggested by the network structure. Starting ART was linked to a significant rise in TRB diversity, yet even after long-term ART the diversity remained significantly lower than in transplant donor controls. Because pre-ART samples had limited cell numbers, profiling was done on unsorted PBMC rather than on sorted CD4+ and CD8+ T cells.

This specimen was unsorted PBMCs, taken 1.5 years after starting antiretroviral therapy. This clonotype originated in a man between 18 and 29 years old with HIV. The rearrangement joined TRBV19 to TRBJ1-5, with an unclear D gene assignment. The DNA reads TGTGCCAGTAGTATTTCTGGGGATCCTCAGCCCCAGCATTTT. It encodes CASSISGDPQPQHF.